Presented here are 6 T cell receptor beta chains from one specimen sequenced in a study of blood T cell repertoires in COVID-19. Produced via immunoSEQ multiplex PCR; TCRdb's table is partial and in-frame only. The sample lists roughly 120,000 clones; around 90% were seen once. The sequencing sample was made of peripheral blood. The receptor set was obtained from a human donor in a cohort sampled during active COVID-19.

The chain combines TRBV14 with TRBJ1-4; weak D call: TRBD1 (5 bases). This CDR3 spans 16 amino acids. CDR1 SGHDN and CDR2 FVKESK come from the germline V gene. V was pared by 0 bases and J by 6 bases, with 14 bases between. CDR3 DNA sequence: TGTGCCAGCAGCCAAGAACCCCAGGGAGGGTATGAAAAACTGTTTTTT. Its translation is CASSQEPQGGYEKLFF.

The gene calls are TRBV5-1 and TRBJ2-1; TRBD2 aligns across 12 bases. V lost 3 bases and J lost 12; bases outside the gene matches: 10. The CDR3 runs to 15 residues. CDR1 is SGHRS and CDR2 is YFSETQ in the germline V gene. For the CDR3, the DNA is TGCGCCAGCAGCTCACCTAGCGGGGGGGCGGTAAGGCAGTTCTTC. It translates to CASSSPSGGAVRQFF. The whole variable domain, filled in from reference TRBV5-1 and TRBJ2-1, reads KAGVTQTPRYLIKTRGQQVTLSCSPISGHRSVSWYQQTPGQGLQFLFEYFSETQRNKGNFPGRFSGRQFSNSRSEMNVSTLELGDSALYLCASSSPSGGAVRQFFGPGTRLTVL.

This chain connects TRBV9 to TRBJ2-5, with TRBD2 identical over 8 bases. V was clipped by 4 bases and J by 5 bases; unmatched bases: 10. The length of the CDR3 is 15 residues. Germline CDR1 is SGDLS and CDR2 is YYNGEE. CDR3 DNA: TGTGCCAGCAGCTCCGCAGCGGGGGCGGGGGAGACCCAGTACTTC. This sequence encodes CASSSAAGAGETQYF.

J is TRBJ1-5 and V is TRBV19; 10 positions agree with TRBD1. The length of the CDR3 is 15 residues. Trimming at V came to 4 bases and at J to 6 bases, leaving 6 bases not matched to a gene. Germline V lookup: CDR1 LNHDA, CDR2 SQIVND (reference sequence). CDR3 coding DNA: TGTGCCAGTAGTACGACAGGGGGCGAAGGTCAGCCCCAGCATTTT. Protein sequence: CASSTTGGEGQPQHF.

This clone has a handful of counts. The chain employs TRBV3-1 (or the pseudogene TRBV3-2) and TRBJ1-1; 7 bases match TRBD1. The CDR3 has 12 amino acids. The germline CDR1 and CDR2 sequences are LGHDT and YNNKEL (reference sequence). The V segment lost 2 bases and the J segment 11 bases; nucleotides outside the gene matches: 5. The CDR3 spells CASSQSRGQAFF. DNA for the CDR3: TGTGCCAGCAGCCAAAGCAGGGGACAGGCTTTCTTT.

The rearrangement links TRBV6-5 to TRBJ2-4; D is possibly TRBD2 (6 bases). This CDR3 is built from 15 residues. V was pared by 8 bases and J by 6 bases, with 20 bases between. The germline V gene encodes CDR1 MNHEY and CDR2 SVGAGI. CDR3 nucleotide sequence: TGTGCCAGCGCGAAAGGGACGGTGGAGGGAAACATTCAGTACTTC. It codes for CASAKGTVEGNIQYF.